What follows are 5 T cell receptor beta chains derived from one specimen sequenced in a study of T cell responses to AZD1222 COVID-19 vaccine. Produced via immunoSEQ multiplex PCR; TCRdb's table is partial and in-frame only. Here the sample spans about 140,000 clones, 90% to 95% being singletons. The sample here was peripheral blood, taken 28 days after the second AZD1222 dose. The receptors here all came from an adult who received the AZD1222 COVID-19 vaccine.

The genes are TRBV7-9 and TRBJ1-4, with TRBD1 as a possible D gene (5 bases). The germline CDR1 and CDR2 sequences are SEHNR and FQNEAQ (reference sequence). The V end was cut by 7 bases, the J end by 8 bases, with 14 bases between. This CDR3 has 13 amino acids. The CDR3 loop reads CASTGTEREKLFF. The CDR3 DNA reads TGTGCCAGCACCGGGACGGAGAGGGAAAAACTGTTTTTT.

V usage is TRBV4-3 and J usage is TRBJ1-1; no reliable D call. The CDR3 contains 13 residues. Germline V lookup: CDR1 LGHNA, CDR2 YSLEER. Trimming left V 1 base short and J 10 bases short, with 13 bases between. For the CDR3, the DNA is TGCGCCAGCAGCCAAGGGTCCTCTGCTGGAGCTTTCTTT. The encoded protein is CASSQGSSAGAFF.

The CDR3 is CASSLPSSYNSPLHF. The CDR3 DNA follows: TGTGCCAGCAGCTTGCCGAGCTCCTATAATTCACCCCTCCACTTT. The chain carries TRBV7-9 and TRBJ1-6; D gene unclear. The CDR3 loop spans 15 amino acids. Germline assignment: CDR1 SEHNR and CDR2 FQNEAQ (reference sequence). V was pared by 3 bases and J by 0 bases, with 6 bases between.

This clone was detected only once. The chain joins TRBV6-5 to TRBJ2-1; 8 positions match TRBD2. After removal of 10 bases from V and 7 bases from J, the junction contained 9 bases not matched to a gene. CDR1 and CDR2 from the germline V gene are MNHEY and SVGAGI. The CDR3 is 13 amino acids. The DNA for the CDR3 is TGTGCCAACCCGAAGACTAGCGAGAATGAGCAGTTCTTC. It encodes CANPKTSENEQFF.

The chain carries TRBV2 and TRBJ1-1; the D is unclear. The germline CDR1 and CDR2 sequences are SNHLY and FYNNEI. This CDR3 spans 14 amino acids. Trimming pared 4 bases from V and 1 base from J, leaving 10 bases between. CDR3 loop: CASSAYPGNTEAFF. For the CDR3, the DNA is TGTGCCAGCAGTGCCTACCCAGGGAACACTGAAGCTTTCTTT.